A selection of T cell receptor beta chains follows, all from one sample in a study of spatial heterogeneity in lung cancer. One entry per CDR3 protein results from TCRdb running MiXCR on the 5' RACE reads. The table includes some 78,000 distinct CDR3 sequences, under 8.5% detected once. Sequences were derived from PBMCs, sampled at surgery. These receptors were obtained from a male donor with early-stage non-small cell lung cancer. CDR3s include the opening cysteine and the closing phenylalanine or tryptophan. Fields, in order: J gene, clone size, D gene, V gene, CDR3 DNA, CDR3 protein. D genes are given only for firm matches. Clone size is given for some rows only: seen once, a few or many times, or a class if the clone is expanded.

J gene: TRBJ2-1
clone size: -
D gene: TRBD2
V gene: TRBV5-4
CDR3 DNA: TGTGCCAGCACCCTGGGTCTAGCGGGTAGCAATGAGCAGTTCTTC
CDR3 protein: CASTLGLAGSNEQFF

J gene: TRBJ2-5
clone size: many
D gene: TRBD2
V gene: TRBV6-2/TRBV6-3
CDR3 DNA: TGTGCCGGGGGCGGACTAGCTATGGAGACCCAGTACTTC
CDR3 protein: CAGGGLAMETQYF

J gene: TRBJ2-3
clone size: -
D gene: -
V gene: TRBV5-1
CDR3 DNA: TGCGCCAGCAGCTTGGATCGGGCCACAGATACGCAGTATTTT
CDR3 protein: CASSLDRATDTQYF

J gene: TRBJ2-5
clone size: -
D gene: TRBD2
V gene: TRBV7-2
CDR3 DNA: TGTGCCAGCAGCTCGACAACCGGGACTAGCGGACAAGAGACCCAGTACTTC
CDR3 protein: CASSSTTGTSGQETQYF

J gene: TRBJ2-3
clone size: many
D gene: TRBD2
V gene: TRBV12-3/TRBV12-4
CDR3 DNA: TGTGCCAGCAGTTTTAGTCCGAGGGGTGTACTGCGGGAGGGCGGCACAGATACGCAGTATTTT
CDR3 protein: CASSFSPRGVLREGGTDTQYF

J gene: TRBJ2-3
clone size: many
D gene: -
V gene: TRBV24-1
CDR3 DNA: TGTGCCACCAGTGCGGCGGGGAGTACAGATACGCAGTATTTT
CDR3 protein: CATSAAGSTDTQYF

J gene: TRBJ2-1
clone size: many
D gene: -
V gene: TRBV11-2
CDR3 DNA: TGTGCCAGCAGCTTGGGCCGCGGGTTGGGCTCCTACAATGAGCAGTTCTTC
CDR3 protein: CASSLGRGLGSYNEQFF

J gene: TRBJ1-3
clone size: few
D gene: -
V gene: TRBV29-1
CDR3 DNA: TGCAGCTTCTCATCGGTGGGGGGGTACACCATATATTTT
CDR3 protein: CSFSSVGGYTIYF

J gene: TRBJ2-3
clone size: -
D gene: TRBD1
V gene: TRBV29-1
CDR3 DNA: TGCAGCGTTGATGGGACAGGGGGAGACTCGTATACGCAGTATTTT
CDR3 protein: CSVDGTGGDSYTQYF

J gene: TRBJ1-1
clone size: many
D gene: -
V gene: TRBV5-1
CDR3 DNA: TGCGCCAGCAGCTCCGCGACCCTGAACACTGAAGCTTTCTTT
CDR3 protein: CASSSATLNTEAFF

J gene: TRBJ2-1
clone size: many
D gene: -
V gene: TRBV14
CDR3 DNA: TGTGCCAGCAGCCAAGACGCCACTCCCTTGAATGAGCAGTTCTTC
CDR3 protein: CASSQDATPLNEQFF

J gene: TRBJ1-4
clone size: many
D gene: TRBD1
V gene: TRBV12-3/TRBV12-4
CDR3 DNA: TGTGCCAGCAGTGGCGGGACAGTTGAAAAACTGTTTTTT
CDR3 protein: CASSGGTVEKLFF

J gene: TRBJ1-1
clone size: few
D gene: -
V gene: TRBV7-2
CDR3 DNA: TGTGCCAGCAGCGAGGGACGTGGTACTGAAGCTTTCTTT
CDR3 protein: CASSEGRGTEAFF

J gene: TRBJ1-2
clone size: many
D gene: -
V gene: TRBV30
CDR3 DNA: TGTGCCTGGAGTGAAGAGAGTACTGGGGGGGGCTATGGCTACACCTTC
CDR3 protein: CAWSEESTGGGYGYTF

J gene: TRBJ1-3
clone size: many
D gene: -
V gene: TRBV7-9
CDR3 DNA: TGTGCCAGCAGCCTAGACGGGGCAGCCCTATATTTT
CDR3 protein: CASSLDGAALYF

J gene: TRBJ1-5
clone size: few
D gene: -
V gene: TRBV7-2
CDR3 DNA: TGTGCCAGCAGCTGGTCAGTGATAGGTCAGCCCCAGCATTTT
CDR3 protein: CASSWSVIGQPQHF

J gene: TRBJ2-7
clone size: -
D gene: -
V gene: TRBV30
CDR3 DNA: TGTGCCTGGAGCCCCCCTATTACCTACGAGCAGTACTTC
CDR3 protein: CAWSPPITYEQYF

J gene: TRBJ2-3
clone size: many
D gene: -
V gene: TRBV29-1
CDR3 DNA: TGCAGCGTTGCCCGTACAACAGATACGCAGTATTTT
CDR3 protein: CSVARTTDTQYF

J gene: TRBJ2-7
clone size: many
D gene: -
V gene: TRBV20-1
CDR3 DNA: TGCAGTGCTAGAGAGAGTCGGGTTCAGGGGACACAAGCCTACGAGCAGTACTTC
CDR3 protein: CSARESRVQGTQAYEQYF

J gene: TRBJ2-5
clone size: -
D gene: -
V gene: TRBV7-7
CDR3 DNA: TGTGCCAGCAGCCGCGGGGACCTATACCAAGAGACCCAGTACTTC
CDR3 protein: CASSRGDLYQETQYF

J gene: TRBJ1-5
clone size: -
D gene: -
V gene: TRBV6-2/TRBV6-3
CDR3 DNA: TGTGCCAGCAGAAGGGACGGCGATCAGCCCCAGCATTTT
CDR3 protein: CASRRDGDQPQHF

J gene: TRBJ1-5
clone size: many
D gene: -
V gene: TRBV13
CDR3 DNA: TGTGCCAGCAGCCTAGGGGTAAGCAATCAGCCCCAGCATTTT
CDR3 protein: CASSLGVSNQPQHF

J gene: TRBJ2-7
clone size: many
D gene: TRBD2
V gene: TRBV27
CDR3 DNA: TGTGCCAGCAGTGGTCCGGGACTAATAAACGAGCAGTACTTC
CDR3 protein: CASSGPGLINEQYF

J gene: TRBJ1-1
clone size: many
D gene: -
V gene: TRBV25-1
CDR3 DNA: TGTGCCAGCGGACGCCTGAACACTGAAGCTTTCTTT
CDR3 protein: CASGRLNTEAFF

J gene: TRBJ1-1
clone size: many
D gene: -
V gene: TRBV5-1
CDR3 DNA: TGCGCCAGCAGCGGTGACGGTCTGAACACTGAAGCTTTCTTT
CDR3 protein: CASSGDGLNTEAFF

J gene: TRBJ1-1
clone size: many
D gene: -
V gene: TRBV29-1
CDR3 DNA: TGCAGCGTTGGGCCCCTTACATCAGATCTTGAAGCTTTCTTT
CDR3 protein: CSVGPLTSDLEAFF

J gene: TRBJ2-7
clone size: -
D gene: -
V gene: TRBV14
CDR3 DNA: TGTGCCAGCAGCCAATCCAGTCAGGGAGACAAGCAGTACTTC
CDR3 protein: CASSQSSQGDKQYF

J gene: TRBJ2-3
clone size: -
D gene: -
V gene: TRBV29-1
CDR3 DNA: TGCAACGTCGCCTCTGGAAGGGGCTCCCGCACAGATACGCAGTATTTT
CDR3 protein: CNVASGRGSRTDTQYF

J gene: TRBJ2-1
clone size: -
D gene: -
V gene: TRBV19
CDR3 DNA: TGTGCCAGTAGTCGGGATCGGGCCAATGAGCAGTTCTTC
CDR3 protein: CASSRDRANEQFF

J gene: TRBJ2-7
clone size: few
D gene: TRBD1
V gene: TRBV29-1
CDR3 DNA: TGCAGCGTTGGGGACAGGGCACGGGTCGAGCAGTACTTC
CDR3 protein: CSVGDRARVEQYF

J gene: TRBJ1-1
clone size: -
D gene: -
V gene: TRBV6-1
CDR3 DNA: TGTGCCAGCAGTCACAGCGGGCGGGGGAACACTGAAGCTTTCTTT
CDR3 protein: CASSHSGRGNTEAFF

J gene: TRBJ1-1
clone size: many
D gene: -
V gene: TRBV5-4
CDR3 DNA: TGTGCCAGCAGCTTCTTGCAGGGTGGTACTGAAGCTTTCTTT
CDR3 protein: CASSFLQGGTEAFF

J gene: TRBJ2-7
clone size: few
D gene: -
V gene: TRBV6-1
CDR3 DNA: TGTGCCAGCGGCGTCGGCTCCTACGAGCAGTACTTC
CDR3 protein: CASGVGSYEQYF

J gene: TRBJ1-6
clone size: many
D gene: TRBD1
V gene: TRBV23-1
CDR3 DNA: TGCGCCAGCCACCTCCGGGACAGGGAAGGTTCACCCCTCCACTTT
CDR3 protein: CASHLRDREGSPLHF

J gene: TRBJ2-7
clone size: -
D gene: TRBD1
V gene: TRBV5-4
CDR3 DNA: TGTGCCAGCAGCCCAGGGGGCCTTTGGAGCTCCTACGAGCAGTACTTC
CDR3 protein: CASSPGGLWSSYEQYF

J gene: TRBJ2-3
clone size: many
D gene: TRBD2
V gene: TRBV3-1
CDR3 DNA: TGTGCCAGCAGCCTCTTAGCGGGAAGCACAGATACGCAGTATTTT
CDR3 protein: CASSLLAGSTDTQYF

J gene: TRBJ1-1
clone size: many
D gene: -
V gene: TRBV12-3/TRBV12-4
CDR3 DNA: TGTGCCAGCAGTTTAGCCAACACTGAAGCTTTCTTT
CDR3 protein: CASSLANTEAFF

J gene: TRBJ2-3
clone size: few
D gene: TRBD2
V gene: TRBV20-1
CDR3 DNA: TGCAGTGCTATAGCGGGAGGATTCGCAGATACGCAGTATTTT
CDR3 protein: CSAIAGGFADTQYF

J gene: TRBJ2-1
clone size: many
D gene: TRBD2
V gene: TRBV29-1
CDR3 DNA: TGCAGCGTATTAGCGGGAGGGGTGAACAATGAGCAGTTCTTC
CDR3 protein: CSVLAGGVNNEQFF

J gene: TRBJ2-1
clone size: few
D gene: TRBD2
V gene: TRBV3-1
CDR3 DNA: TGTGCCAGCAGCCAAGGGGGACTAGCCCCTTACAATGAGCAGTTCTTC
CDR3 protein: CASSQGGLAPYNEQFF

J gene: TRBJ2-7
clone size: many
D gene: -
V gene: TRBV3-1
CDR3 DNA: TGTGCCAGCAGCCCCTGGGGCATAGACGAGCAGTACTTC
CDR3 protein: CASSPWGIDEQYF

J gene: TRBJ1-1
clone size: many
D gene: -
V gene: TRBV20-1
CDR3 DNA: TGCAGTGCTAGAGCCGGGACCCAGAACACTGAAGCTTTCTTT
CDR3 protein: CSARAGTQNTEAFF

J gene: TRBJ1-1
clone size: -
D gene: -
V gene: TRBV29-1
CDR3 DNA: TGCAGCTTCCAAAACGGGGGCCGCACTGAAGCTTTCTTT
CDR3 protein: CSFQNGGRTEAFF

J gene: TRBJ2-7
clone size: many
D gene: TRBD2
V gene: TRBV27
CDR3 DNA: TGTGCCAGCAGTTTAGGACTAGCGGGGACCTACGAGCAGTACTTC
CDR3 protein: CASSLGLAGTYEQYF

J gene: TRBJ2-1
clone size: many
D gene: TRBD2
V gene: TRBV19
CDR3 DNA: TGTGCCAGTAGTATAGCTCCTAGCGGATCCTACAATGAGCAGTTCTTC
CDR3 protein: CASSIAPSGSYNEQFF

J gene: TRBJ1-2
clone size: many
D gene: -
V gene: TRBV4-1
CDR3 DNA: TGCGCCAGCAGCCAAGATGAGCAGGGTATTAATGGCTACACCTTC
CDR3 protein: CASSQDEQGINGYTF

J gene: TRBJ1-1
clone size: -
D gene: -
V gene: TRBV7-3
CDR3 DNA: TGTGCCAGCAGCTTAATGGGACAACTGGTCACTGAAGCTTTCTTT
CDR3 protein: CASSLMGQLVTEAFF

J gene: TRBJ2-1
clone size: -
D gene: TRBD2
V gene: TRBV7-6
CDR3 DNA: TGTGCCAGCAGCTTAGGTTGGGGGGGCTCCTACAATGAGCAGTTCTTC
CDR3 protein: CASSLGWGGSYNEQFF

J gene: TRBJ1-2
clone size: -
D gene: -
V gene: TRBV20-1
CDR3 DNA: TGCAGTGCTAGTCCTCCTCAAGACGGGCTCGGGGGCGGCTACACCTTC
CDR3 protein: CSASPPQDGLGGGYTF

J gene: TRBJ2-7
clone size: few
D gene: -
V gene: TRBV6-5
CDR3 DNA: TGTGCCAGCAGTACCCACAGCGGCAGGGTCTCCTACGAGCAGTACTTC
CDR3 protein: CASSTHSGRVSYEQYF

J gene: TRBJ1-1
clone size: -
D gene: -
V gene: TRBV9
CDR3 DNA: TGTGCCAGCAGCCCTGACGGACGAGTGAACACTGAAGCTTTCTTT
CDR3 protein: CASSPDGRVNTEAFF

J gene: TRBJ2-5
clone size: many
D gene: -
V gene: TRBV5-4
CDR3 DNA: TGTGCCAGCAGCTTGGGTGCGAGTTCAGGGCAAGAGACCCAGTACTTC
CDR3 protein: CASSLGASSGQETQYF